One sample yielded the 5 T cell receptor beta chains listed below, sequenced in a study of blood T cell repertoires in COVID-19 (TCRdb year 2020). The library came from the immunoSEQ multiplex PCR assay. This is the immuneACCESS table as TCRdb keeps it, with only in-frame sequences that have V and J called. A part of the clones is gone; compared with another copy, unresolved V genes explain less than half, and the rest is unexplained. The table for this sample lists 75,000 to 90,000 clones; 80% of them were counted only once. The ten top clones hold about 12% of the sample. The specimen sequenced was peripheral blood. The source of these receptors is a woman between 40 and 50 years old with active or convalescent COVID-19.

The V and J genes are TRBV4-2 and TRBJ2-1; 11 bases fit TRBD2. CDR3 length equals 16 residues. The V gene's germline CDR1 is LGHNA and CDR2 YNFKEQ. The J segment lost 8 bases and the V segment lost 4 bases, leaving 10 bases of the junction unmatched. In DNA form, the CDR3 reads TGTGCCAGCAGCCCCCGAACTAGCGGGAGTCGGGATGAGCAGTTCTTC. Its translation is CASSPRTSGSRDEQFF.

DNA of the CDR3: TGTGCCAGCAGCTTAGGCAGGCCTCTCCACGAGCAGTACTTC. Amino acid sequence: CASSLGRPLHEQYF. The V call is TRBV7-2, the J call TRBJ2-7; D is ambiguous. CDR3 length equals 14 residues. CDR1 SGHTA and CDR2 FQGNSA come from the germline V gene. V lost 1 base to trimming and J lost 5 bases, with 12 bases between them.

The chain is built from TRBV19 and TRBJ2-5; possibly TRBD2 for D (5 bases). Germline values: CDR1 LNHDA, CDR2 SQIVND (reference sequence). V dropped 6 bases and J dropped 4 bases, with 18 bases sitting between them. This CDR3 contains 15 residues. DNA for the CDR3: TGTGCCAGTAGGTCCGGGAACACGGCAGGAGAGACCCAGTACTTC. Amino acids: CASRSGNTAGETQYF.

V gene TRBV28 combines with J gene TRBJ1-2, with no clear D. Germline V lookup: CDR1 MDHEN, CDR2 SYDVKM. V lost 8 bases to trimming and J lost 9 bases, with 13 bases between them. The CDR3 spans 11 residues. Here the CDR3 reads CASVLFDSYTF. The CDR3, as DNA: TGTGCCAGCGTACTCTTCGATAGCTACACCTTC.

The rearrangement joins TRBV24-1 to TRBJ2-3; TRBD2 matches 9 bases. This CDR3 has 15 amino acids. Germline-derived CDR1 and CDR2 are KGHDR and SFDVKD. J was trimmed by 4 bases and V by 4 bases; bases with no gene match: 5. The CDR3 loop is CATSDLGLASDTQYF. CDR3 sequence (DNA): TGTGCCACCAGTGACTTGGGACTAGCATCAGATACGCAGTATTTT.